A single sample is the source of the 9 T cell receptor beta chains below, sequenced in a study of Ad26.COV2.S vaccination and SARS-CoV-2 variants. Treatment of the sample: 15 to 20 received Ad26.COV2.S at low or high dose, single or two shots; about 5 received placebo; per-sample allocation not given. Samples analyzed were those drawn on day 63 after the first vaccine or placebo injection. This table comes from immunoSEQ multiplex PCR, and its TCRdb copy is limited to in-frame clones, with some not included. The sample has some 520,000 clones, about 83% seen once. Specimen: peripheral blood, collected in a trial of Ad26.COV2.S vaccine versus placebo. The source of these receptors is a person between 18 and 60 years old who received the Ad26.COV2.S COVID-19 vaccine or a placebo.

The CDR3 reads CASAPYAGAGTGELFF. In DNA, the CDR3 is TGTGCCAGCGCCCCCTATGCGGGAGCTGGAACCGGGGAGCTGTTTTTT. This chain connects TRBV27 to TRBJ2-2; TRBD2 matches at 7 bases. Germline loops: CDR1 MNHEY, CDR2 SMNVEV (reference sequence). This CDR3 contains 16 residues. The V and J ends lost 8 bases and 5 bases, in that order; junction bases with no gene match: 14.

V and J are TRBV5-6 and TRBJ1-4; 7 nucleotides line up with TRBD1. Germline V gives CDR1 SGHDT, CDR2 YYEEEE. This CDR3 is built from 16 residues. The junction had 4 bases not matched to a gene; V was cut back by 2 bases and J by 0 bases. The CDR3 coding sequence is TGTGCCAGCAGCTTCAGGGGGACCCCAACTAATGAAAAACTGTTTTTT. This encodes CASSFRGTPTNEKLFF.

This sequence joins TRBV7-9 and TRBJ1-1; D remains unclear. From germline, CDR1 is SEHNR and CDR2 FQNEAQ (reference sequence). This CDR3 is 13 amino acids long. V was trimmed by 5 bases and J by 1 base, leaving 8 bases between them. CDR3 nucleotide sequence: TGTGCCAGCAGCCTATCCGCGAACACTGAAGCTTTCTTT. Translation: CASSLSANTEAFF.

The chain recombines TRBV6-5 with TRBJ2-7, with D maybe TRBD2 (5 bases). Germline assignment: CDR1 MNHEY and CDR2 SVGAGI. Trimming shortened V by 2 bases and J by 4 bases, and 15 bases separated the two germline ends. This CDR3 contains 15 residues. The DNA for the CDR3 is TGTGCCAGCAGTTACCCCGTCGGACTGGAATACGAGCAGTACTTC. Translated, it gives CASSYPVGLEYEQYF.

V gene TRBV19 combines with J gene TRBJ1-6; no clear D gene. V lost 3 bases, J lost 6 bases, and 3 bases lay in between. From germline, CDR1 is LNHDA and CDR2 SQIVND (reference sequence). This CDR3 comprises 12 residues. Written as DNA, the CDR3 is TGTGCCAGTAGTATGGGTAATTCACCCCTCCACTTT. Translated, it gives CASSMGNSPLHF.

The CDR3 protein is CAWSPSGNGRFNEQFF. CDR3 DNA: TGTGCCTGGAGTCCAAGCGGGAACGGTCGGTTCAATGAGCAGTTCTTC. This chain uses TRBV30 with TRBJ2-1, with 7 bases identical to TRBD2. The CDR3 runs to 16 residues. After removal of 2 bases from V and 6 bases from J, the junction contained 13 bases not matched to a gene. The germline V gene encodes CDR1 GTSNPN and CDR2 SVGIG (reference sequence).

The CDR3 loop is CASSMTAYGNEQFF. As DNA, the CDR3 is TGTGCCAGTAGTATGACTGCTTATGGCAATGAGCAGTTCTTC. V usage is TRBV19 and J usage is TRBJ2-1; unclear D gene. The CDR3 runs 14 residues. V was clipped by 3 bases and J by 6 bases, with 12 bases between them. CDR1 and CDR2 from the germline V gene are LNHDA and SQIVND (reference sequence).

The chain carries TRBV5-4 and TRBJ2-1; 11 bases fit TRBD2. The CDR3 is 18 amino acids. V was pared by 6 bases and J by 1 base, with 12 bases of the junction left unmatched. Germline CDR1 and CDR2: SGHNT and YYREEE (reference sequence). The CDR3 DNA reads TGTGCCAGCACCTCGGCGCCTAGCGGGAGGATGTCCTACAATGAGCAGTTCTTC. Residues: CASTSAPSGRMSYNEQFF.

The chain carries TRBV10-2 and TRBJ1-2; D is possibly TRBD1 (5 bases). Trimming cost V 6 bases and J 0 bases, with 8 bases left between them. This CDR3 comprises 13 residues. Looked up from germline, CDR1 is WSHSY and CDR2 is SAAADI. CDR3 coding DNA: TGCGCCAGCAGAGACAGTGCTAACTATGGCTACACCTTC. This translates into CASRDSANYGYTF.